Many counts were recorded for the clone carrying this T cell receptor beta chain. This sample was included in a study of T-cell reconstitution after alpha-beta-depleted transplantation in children. CDR3 length: 15 residues. Germline CDR1 and CDR2: SGHRS and YFSETQ. V was trimmed by 7 bases and J by 1 base, leaving 17 bases between them. It was with unique molecular identifiers that the TCRbeta library was prepared. TCRdb redid the calling of the PCR reads with MiXCR, one entry per CDR3 protein. The repertoire includes more than 150,000 distinct CDR3 sequences, about 14% of them detected once, and about 12% sits in the top ten.

V gene TRBV5-1 combines with J gene TRBJ1-1, with D tentatively TRBD1 (5 bases). This TCR was recovered from a human donor who donated a stem cell graft to a child with acute lymphoblastic leukemia. Specimen: PBMCs from the stem cell graft donor, collected from the stem cell graft. CDR3 in amino acids: CASASGTVQNTEAFF. DNA of the CDR3: TGCGCCAGCGCCTCGGGGACGGTACAGAACACTGAAGCTTTCTTT.